This passage covers 14 T cell receptor beta chains from one sample sequenced in a study of T cells in Graves' hyperthyroidism and ophthalmopathy. Amplification of TCR beta CDR3 regions was performed using RNA transcripts as template. Initially, a first-round RT-PCR of the TCR CDR3 employed the HTBI primer set. Using its own MiXCR run on the multiplex PCR reads, TCRdb lists one record per CDR3 protein. The sample carries roughly 740,000 distinct CDR3 sequences, about a sixth recorded once. The sample taken for sequencing was blood. Source of these receptors: a man between 18 and 29 years old with Graves' hyperthyroidism.

This clonotype was picked up a small number of times. The J gene is TRBJ2-1, the V gene TRBV28; 12 nucleotides align to TRBD2. Trimming at V came to 11 bases and at J to 9 bases, leaving 11 bases not matched to a gene. The CDR3 loop spans 14 amino acids. Germline loops: CDR1 MDHEN, CDR2 SYDVKM. The CDR3: CAGKTSGRGGEQFF. The CDR3 nucleotides read TGTGCCGGCAAGACTAGCGGGAGAGGCGGTGAGCAGTTCTTC.

At least ten counts were recorded for this clonotype. V is TRBV19 and J is TRBJ1-1, with TRBD1 identical over 12 bases. The CDR3 consists of 15 residues. The germline gives CDR1 LNHDA, CDR2 SQIVND (reference sequence). J lost 6 bases, V lost 6 bases, and 8 bases had no gene match. The CDR3 here is CASRKPGQGAAEAFF. As DNA, the CDR3 is TGTGCCAGTAGAAAACCGGGACAGGGGGCGGCTGAAGCTTTCTTT.

Ten or more counts support this clonotype. CDR3 amino acids: CASRRTSLQETQYF. The CDR3 DNA is TGTGCCAGCAGACGGACTAGCCTCCAAGAGACCCAGTACTTC. The chain is built from TRBV6-2 or TRBV6-3 and TRBJ2-5; 8 nucleotides agree with TRBD2. This CDR3 has 14 residues. Germline loops: CDR1 MNHEY, CDR2 SVGEGT. The J segment lost 1 base and the V segment lost 6 bases, leaving 4 bases of the junction unmatched.

This clonotype was counted ten times or more. This sequence joins TRBV28 and TRBJ2-1; 8 bases fit TRBD1. Germline loops: CDR1 MDHEN, CDR2 SYDVKM. CDR3 length: 14 residues. V lost 5 bases and J lost 5; bases outside the gene matches: 5. The chain's CDR3 is CASSNPDRDNEQFF. The CDR3 nucleotides are TGTGCCAGCAGTAACCCGGACAGGGACAATGAGCAGTTCTTC.

This clonotype was recorded many times. The V call is TRBV20-1, the J call TRBJ1-1; 8 nucleotides agree with TRBD1. With 4 bases clipped from V and 1 base from J, the junction kept 5 bases outside the gene matches. The CDR3 is 14 residues long. Germline lookup yields CDR1 DFQATT and CDR2 SNEGSKA (reference sequence). The CDR3 loop reads CSATQGAANTEAFF. CDR3 DNA: TGCAGTGCTACCCAGGGGGCAGCGAACACTGAAGCTTTCTTT.

This clonotype came up a few times. DNA of the CDR3: TGTGCCAGCAGCCCAGGGGGAAGGGACCGGTCACCCCTCCACTTT. It translates to CASSPGGRDRSPLHF. The rearrangement links TRBV3-1 to TRBJ1-6, with TRBD1 matching 7 bases. CDR1 and CDR2 from the germline V gene are LGHDT and YNNKEL (reference sequence). This CDR3 comprises 15 residues. Trimming cost V 4 bases and J 10 bases; bases outside gene matches: 10. Looking up the rest from reference TRBV3-1 and TRBJ1-6 gives the full variable domain: DTAVSQTPKYLVTQMGNDKSIKCEQNLGHDTMYWYKQDSKKFLKIMFSYNNKELIINETVPNRFSPKSPDKAHLNLHINSLELGDSAVYFCASSPGGRDRSPLHFGNGTRLTVT.

J is TRBJ1-1 and V is TRBV6-1, with 8 bases that match TRBD1. V shed 5 bases, J shed 6 bases, and the junction held 14 bases outside the gene matches. CDR1 and CDR2 from the germline V gene are MNHNS and SASEGT. The CDR3 runs to 16 residues. The CDR3 loop is CASSRGQGGRFAEAFF. CDR3 in DNA: TGTGCCAGCAGTCGAGGACAGGGAGGGCGTTTCGCTGAAGCTTTCTTT.

This sequence joins TRBV19 and TRBJ2-7; possible D gene TRBD1, 6 bases. Germline values: CDR1 LNHDA, CDR2 SQIVND (reference sequence). This CDR3 has 15 residues. Trimming pared 5 bases from V and 1 base from J, leaving 15 bases between. The CDR3 loop reads CASSAAWTASYEQYF. CDR3 coding DNA: TGTGCCAGTAGTGCCGCCTGGACAGCTTCCTACGAGCAGTACTTC. The whole variable domain, remainder taken from reference TRBV19 and TRBJ2-7, is DGGITQSPKYLFRKEGQNVTLSCEQNLNHDAMYWYRQDPGQGLRLIYYSQIVNDFQKGDIAEGYSVSREKKESFPLTVTSAQKNPTAFYLCASSAAWTASYEQYFGPGTRLTVT.

The rearrangement joins TRBV19 to TRBJ1-3; D not certain. CDR1 is LNHDA, CDR2 SQIVND, per germline (reference sequence). The CDR3 loop spans 15 amino acids. Trimming pared 4 bases from V and 5 bases from J, leaving 15 bases between. The CDR3 nucleotides read TGTGCCAGTAGTACCCGGATTAATACTCGAAACACCATATATTTT. Protein product: CASSTRINTRNTIYF.

This clonotype was observed at least ten times. V gene TRBV27 combines with J gene TRBJ2-1, with 9 nucleotides matching TRBD1. Germline CDR1 is MNHEY and CDR2 is SMNVEV (reference sequence). With 6 bases clipped from V and 1 base from J, the junction kept 4 bases outside the gene matches. This CDR3 is 15 amino acids long. CDR3 protein: CASSPGTGSYNEQFF. CDR3 DNA: TGTGCCAGCAGCCCCGGGACAGGGTCCTACAATGAGCAGTTCTTC.

This clonotype has at least ten counts. CDR3 protein: CASRSLDEQFF. In DNA, the CDR3 is TGTGCAAGCCGGTCTCTCGATGAGCAGTTCTTC. This rearrangement joins TRBV27 to TRBJ2-1; D gene ambiguous. The CDR3 sequence is 11 residues long. Germline-derived CDR1 and CDR2 are MNHEY and SMNVEV (reference sequence).

This rearrangement joins TRBV28 to TRBJ1-2; unclear D gene. Trimming left V 2 bases short and J 8 bases short, with 12 bases between. The CDR3 loop spans 13 amino acids. CDR1 and CDR2 (germline): MDHEN, SYDVKM. This chain's CDR3 is CASSLQGDLGYTF. CDR3 nucleotide sequence: TGTGCCAGCAGTTTACAAGGTGATTTGGGCTACACCTTC.

In its sample, this clonotype was seen a few times. The chain links TRBV20-1 to TRBJ1-3, with 7 nucleotides matching TRBD1. The CDR3 loop spans 14 amino acids. Looked up from germline, CDR1 is DFQATT and CDR2 is SNEGSKA (reference sequence). V was pared by 3 bases and J by 4 bases, with 6 bases of the junction left unmatched. The CDR3 sequence: CSASPTGVGNTIYF. CDR3 in DNA: TGCAGTGCTAGCCCAACAGGGGTCGGAAACACCATATATTTT.

This clonotype came up many times. This chain connects TRBV7-2 to TRBJ2-7; 9 nucleotides agree with TRBD1. The CDR3 sequence is 14 residues long. Trimming removed 5 bases from V and 2 bases from J; junction bases left unmatched: 4. Germline V gene lookup returns CDR1 SGHTA and CDR2 FQGNSA. DNA for the CDR3: TGTGCCAGCAGCCCAAGGACAGGGGCCTACGAGCAGTACTTC. Protein product: CASSPRTGAYEQYF.